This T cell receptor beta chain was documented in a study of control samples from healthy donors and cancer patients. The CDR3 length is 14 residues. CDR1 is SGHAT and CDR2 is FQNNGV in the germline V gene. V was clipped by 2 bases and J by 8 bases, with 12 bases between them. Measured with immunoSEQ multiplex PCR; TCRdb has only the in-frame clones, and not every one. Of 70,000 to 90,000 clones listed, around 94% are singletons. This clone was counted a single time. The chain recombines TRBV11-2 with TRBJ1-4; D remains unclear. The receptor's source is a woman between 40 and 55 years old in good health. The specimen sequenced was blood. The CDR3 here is CASSLSRSGEKLFF. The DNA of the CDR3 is TGTGCCAGCAGCTTAAGCCGTTCGGGAGAAAAACTGTTTTTT.